The 20 T cell receptor beta chains below were found in one sample sequenced in a study of PD-1 blockade in classical Hodgkin lymphoma. Every patient was affected by relapse after autologous stem cell transplantation, while exposure to brentuximab vedotin was not uniform. The repertoire was sequenced with immunoSEQ multiplex PCR; TCRdb's copy has only in-frame clones and lacks some. The repertoire holds 47,000 or so clones, with about three quarters as singletons. The specimen was peripheral blood mononuclear cells (PBMCs), collected at baseline. These receptors came from a human donor with classical Hodgkin lymphoma.

The chain employs TRBV9 and TRBJ1-1; 7 bases are a match to TRBD1. The germline V gene encodes CDR1 SGDLS and CDR2 YYNGEE. V lost 6 bases to trimming and J lost 1 base; unmatched junction nucleotides: 6. The CDR3 is made up of 14 amino acids. The CDR3 loop is CASNSGTANTEAFF. CDR3 DNA sequence: TGTGCCAGCAACAGCGGGACAGCGAACACTGAAGCTTTCTTT.

The genes are TRBV7-9 and TRBJ2-7; 7 nucleotides agree with TRBD1. Germline CDR1 SEHNR, CDR2 FQNEAQ (reference sequence). CDR3 size: 15 residues. After removal of 1 base from V and 1 base from J, the junction contained 4 bases not matched to a gene. The CDR3, as DNA: TGTGCCAGCAGCTTAGTAAGGACAGGTTCCTACGAGCAGTACTTC. Amino acids: CASSLVRTGSYEQYF.

The V call is TRBV27, the J call TRBJ1-4; D is undetermined. Trimming cost V 2 bases and J 2 bases, with 21 bases left between them. The CDR3 length is 19 residues. Germline V gene lookup returns CDR1 MNHEY and CDR2 SMNVEV (reference sequence). CDR3: CASSLNGVGVISTNEKLFF. The CDR3 DNA is TGTGCCAGCAGTTTAAATGGCGTCGGGGTCATTTCGACTAATGAAAAACTGTTTTTT.

J is TRBJ2-5 and V is TRBV6-1; tentative D call: TRBD2 (5 bases). Trimming shortened V by 6 bases and J by 5 bases, and 16 bases separated the two germline ends. The CDR3 has 14 residues. The germline gives CDR1 MNHNS, CDR2 SASEGT. The CDR3 bases are TGTGCCAGCAGATCAGGAGGCGGTGTGGAGACCCAGTACTTC. It yields the protein CASRSGGGVETQYF.

This clone was seen once. The genes are TRBV27 and TRBJ2-1; tentative D call: TRBD2 (5 bases). Trimming cost V 2 bases and J 2 bases, with 13 bases left between them. The CDR3 is 16 residues long. The germline V gene encodes CDR1 MNHEY and CDR2 SMNVEV (reference sequence). CDR3 amino acids: CASSLAEGVPYNEQFF. DNA for the CDR3: TGTGCCAGCAGTTTAGCCGAGGGAGTCCCCTACAATGAGCAGTTCTTC.

This chain joins TRBV19 and TRBJ1-4; 8 bases map to TRBD1. V lost 7 bases, J lost 7 bases, and 5 bases stayed unmatched. CDR1 is LNHDA and CDR2 is SQIVND in the germline V gene (reference sequence). The CDR3 contains 13 residues. This CDR3 reads CASTRTGPEKLFF. The CDR3 DNA follows: TGTGCCAGTACCCGGACAGGGCCTGAAAAACTGTTTTTT.

This clone was seen only a few times. Other DNA variants within this sample encode the same CDR3. V usage is TRBV9 and J usage is TRBJ2-7; D may be TRBD2 (6 bases). Trimming pared 4 bases from V and 0 bases from J, leaving 14 bases between. This CDR3 is built from 15 residues. Germline-derived CDR1 and CDR2 are SGDLS and YYNGEE. The CDR3 is CASSPSGGSSYEQYF. In DNA, the CDR3 is TGTGCCAGCAGCCCCAGTGGGGGGTCCTCCTACGAGCAGTACTTC.

CDR3 loop: CASSPPTSGGADTQYF. DNA for the CDR3: TGTGCCAGCAGCCCACCGACTAGCGGGGGAGCAGATACGCAGTATTTT. V gene TRBV4-2 combines with J gene TRBJ2-3; 12 positions agree with TRBD2. Germline assignment: CDR1 LGHNA and CDR2 YNFKEQ. The J segment lost 4 bases and the V segment lost 4 bases, leaving 6 bases of the junction unmatched. The CDR3 loop spans 16 amino acids.

The chain uses TRBV7-9 and TRBJ2-7, with TRBD2 matching 10 bases. With V trimmed by 6 bases and J by 4 bases, 9 bases remained unmatched. The CDR3 has 15 amino acids. Germline values: CDR1 SEHNR, CDR2 FQNEAQ (reference sequence). CDR3 DNA: TGTGCCAGCAGTCTGACCGGGACTAGCGCTTACGAGCAGTACTTC. This translates into CASSLTGTSAYEQYF.

This chain links TRBV2 with TRBJ1-1, with D unclear. Trimming took 2 bases from V and 1 from J, leaving 11 bases between them. This CDR3 has 15 amino acids. Germline lookup yields CDR1 SNHLY and CDR2 FYNNEI. The CDR3 spells CASSENLGRNTEAFF. The CDR3 bases are TGTGCCAGCAGTGAAAATCTAGGGAGGAACACTGAAGCTTTCTTT.

This clone was recorded a few times. The V and J genes are TRBV9 and TRBJ2-1, with 7 positions matching TRBD2. Germline lookup yields CDR1 SGDLS and CDR2 YYNGEE. The CDR3 spans 16 residues. J gave up 0 bases and V 0 bases, and 3 bases lay outside the gene matches. This chain's CDR3 is CASSVGGGVSYNEQFF. CDR3 sequence (DNA): TGTGCCAGCAGCGTAGGTGGGGGGGTCTCCTACAATGAGCAGTTCTTC.

This clone showed up just a few times. This chain joins TRBV6-5 and TRBJ1-5, with D possibly matching TRBD1 (6 bases). From germline, CDR1 is MNHEY and CDR2 SVGAGI. CDR3 size: 12 residues. V was clipped by 6 bases and J by 10 bases, with 13 bases between them. The CDR3 nucleotides read TGTGCCAGCAGAAGTTCCGGGGGCCCCCAGCATTTT. It translates to CASRSSGGPQHF.

This chain connects TRBV6-4 to TRBJ1-5; D not certain. V was cut by 5 bases and J by 4 bases, with 15 bases left in between. The CDR3 covers 15 residues. Germline CDR1 reads MRHNA; CDR2 reads SNTAGT. The CDR3 loop is CASSSDGLENQPQHF. CDR3 DNA: TGTGCCAGCAGTTCCGACGGATTGGAGAATCAGCCCCAGCATTTT.

J is TRBJ2-1 and V is TRBV9; tentative D call: TRBD2 (6 bases). The CDR3 spans 16 residues. The ends were cut back, 4 bases at V and 1 base at J, with 15 bases in the middle. In germline, CDR1 is SGDLS, CDR2 YYNGEE. The CDR3 is CASSTRGVSSYNEQFF. Written as DNA, the CDR3 is TGTGCCAGCAGCACCCGCGGGGTTTCGTCCTACAATGAGCAGTTCTTC.

This chain links TRBV2 with TRBJ1-2; D might be TRBD1 (6 bases). CDR1 SNHLY and CDR2 FYNNEI come from the germline V gene. The V gene lost 5 bases and the J gene lost 3 bases, with 16 bases spanning the gap. This CDR3 spans 15 amino acids. In DNA, the CDR3 is TGTGCCAGCAGTTCCGGGACACACTTATACTATGGCTACACCTTC. This translates into CASSSGTHLYYGYTF.

V and J are TRBV6-1 and TRBJ2-5, with D maybe TRBD1 (6 bases). The J call may not be correct, given that the DNA end is closer to TRBJ2-7. The CDR3 loop spans 14 amino acids. The V gene's germline CDR1 is MNHNS and CDR2 SASEGT. The CDR3 region has the DNA TGTGCCAGCAGTAACGACAGGAACTCCTACGAGCAGTACTTC. The encoded protein is CASSNDRNSYEQYF.

The genes are TRBV18 and TRBJ1-1; D gene unclear. Germline V gene lookup returns CDR1 KGHSH and CDR2 LQKENI. The V and J ends lost 1 base and 0 bases respectively, with 9 bases between them. There are 15 residues in the CDR3. In DNA, the CDR3 is TGTGCCAGCTCACCACGTGGCCTAATGAACACTGAAGCTTTCTTT. This translates into CASSPRGLMNTEAFF.

By frequency in the sample, this clone is medium-sized. V and J are TRBV7-6 and TRBJ2-3; no definite D call. Germline CDR1 is SGHVS and CDR2 is FNYEAQ. The CDR3 totals 15 residues. Trimming left V 1 base short and J 1 base short, with 9 bases between. CDR3 region: CASSLESLGTDTQYF. CDR3 coding DNA: TGTGCCAGCAGCTTAGAATCTCTTGGCACAGATACGCAGTATTTT. Together with reference TRBV7-6 and TRBJ2-3, the CDR3 gives the full variable domain: GAGVSQSPRYKVTKRGQDVALRCDPISGHVSLYWYRQALGQGPEFLTYFNYEAQQDKSGLPNDRFSAERPEGSISTLTIQRTEQRDSAMYRCASSLESLGTDTQYFGPGTRLTVL.

This chain uses TRBV28 with TRBJ2-5; D not resolved. This CDR3 comprises 17 residues. V was clipped by 1 base and J by 2 bases, with 17 bases between them. Germline assignment: CDR1 MDHEN and CDR2 SYDVKM. In DNA, the CDR3 is TGTGCCAGCAGTTTATTTGTCCTCCCTTGGCTGCAAGAGACCCAGTACTTC. This codes for CASSLFVLPWLQETQYF.

The V and J genes are TRBV2 and TRBJ2-3; 12 nucleotides align to TRBD1. This CDR3 region has 16 residues. Trimming cost V 5 bases and J 4 bases; bases outside gene matches: 7. CDR1 and CDR2 from the germline V gene are SNHLY and FYNNEI. CDR3: CASSLGTGGLSDTQYF. CDR3 coding DNA: TGTGCCAGCAGTTTAGGGACAGGGGGCTTGTCAGATACGCAGTATTTT.